These T cell receptor beta chains were read from a single sample in a study of cytomegalovirus exposure and HLA in healthy donors. The data were produced by immunoSEQ multiplex PCR, yet TCRdb's version contains in-frame clones alone and is incomplete. This table holds 200,000 to 250,000 clones, around 78% found once. The sample was PBMCs. These receptors came from a woman under 30 in good health and CMV-seronegative. Each CDR3 is given without its conserved first and last residue.

TRBJ1-5 | TRBV4-2 | ASSRETGFGQPQH
TRBJ1-5 | TRBV6-1 | ASSDSQYSNQPQH
TRBJ1-2 | TRBV9 | ASSVDRDFYGYT
TRBJ2-3 | TRBV9 | ASKSGPLTDTQY
TRBJ1-1 | TRBV2 | ASSEAYIRNTEAF
TRBJ2-5 | TRBV20-1 | SATDRKTQY
TRBJ1-2 | TRBV6-5 | ASSYSIGQFYGYT
TRBJ2-5 | TRBV6-6 | ASTHLETQY
TRBJ2-7 | TRBV6-6 | ASSYSGTAEQY
TRBJ2-1 | TRBV30 | ASRDRAYNEQF
TRBJ2-1 | TRBV29-1 | SVVGHYNEQF
TRBJ1-1 | TRBV5-5 | ASSLPPANQDTEAF
TRBJ2-7 | TRBV5-6 | ASSLGSSYEQY
TRBJ1-5 | TRBV30 | AWSANSNQPQH
TRBJ1-2 | TRBV14 | ASSLAGGRRGYT